These 28 T cell receptor beta chains were all obtained from the same sample, sequenced in a study of blood T cells in healthy people across ages. A second about 7 to 12 cycle PCR used barcoded and J-beta primers. TCRdb fed the 5' RACE reads into MiXCR, producing one record per CDR3 protein. Counted here are fewer than 800,000 distinct CDR3 sequences, about 21% occurring once; the ten biggest clones make up 3% to 4%. The sample taken for sequencing was blood. Every receptor here comes from a man between 70 and 80 years old in good health.

V and J are TRBV6-6 and TRBJ1-2; possibly TRBD1 for D (6 bases). Per germline, CDR1 MNHNY and CDR2 SVGAGI (reference sequence). The CDR3 sequence is 15 residues long. Trimming removed 7 bases at V and 8 bases at J, with 23 bases between. For the CDR3, the DNA is TGTGCCAGCACCGAGCCGGGGGGCTGGGTCAAGGGCTACACCTTC. Protein product: CASTEPGGWVKGYTF.

On this clonotype itself: Its ends do not fully match the called genes, so a read error is possible. The chain employs TRBV3-1 and TRBJ2-5, with D tentatively TRBD2 (5 bases). From germline, CDR1 is LGHDT and CDR2 YNNKEL (reference sequence). The CDR3 consists of 14 residues. DNA for the CDR3: TGTGCCAGCAGCCATACAGCATCTTTATCTCCGGGGTTCTTC. Translation: CASSHTASLSPGFF.

Note on this clonotype: At one end the junction does not follow the germline gene, possibly because of a read error. The chain combines TRBV6-2 or TRBV6-3 with TRBJ2-3; D gene uncertain. Germline-derived CDR1 and CDR2 are MNHEY and SVGEGT. This CDR3 region has 14 residues. CDR3 amino acids: CAGSFQALTDTQYF. The CDR3 DNA sequence: TGTGCCGGCAGTTTCCAGGCTCTTACAGATACGCAGTATTTT.

The gene calls are TRBV6-6 and TRBJ1-5; TRBD1 matches at 9 bases. CDR1 is MNHNY and CDR2 is SVGAGI in the germline V gene (reference sequence). V lost 8 bases to trimming and J lost 4 bases; unmatched junction nucleotides: 3. This CDR3 contains 13 residues. The CDR3 DNA sequence: TGTGCCAGCGGACAGGGGAGGAATCAGCCCCAGCATTTT. Translation gives CASGQGRNQPQHF.

This clonotype was found a few times. The V and J genes are TRBV11-2 and TRBJ2-5, with D possibly being TRBD1 (5 bases). There are 15 residues in the CDR3. V was trimmed by 4 bases and J by 5 bases, leaving 17 bases between them. Germline V CDR1 and CDR2: SGHAT, FQNNGV. CDR3 DNA sequence: TGTGCCAGCAGCTCGCCAACAGGAAAGGCCGAGACCCAGTACTTC. Protein sequence: CASSSPTGKAETQYF.

CDR3 residues: CSARRGGTGFLAKNIQYF. CDR3 in DNA: TGCAGTGCTAGGAGGGGGGGGACAGGGTTTCTAGCCAAAAACATTCAGTACTTC. The chain combines TRBV20-1 with TRBJ2-4; 9 bases align to TRBD1. This CDR3 region has 18 residues. Looked up from germline, CDR1 is DFQATT and CDR2 is SNEGSKA (reference sequence). J was trimmed by 0 bases and V by 3 bases; bases with no gene match: 12.

This clonotype was seen only a few times. The gene calls are TRBV7-6 and TRBJ2-5; TRBD1 matches at 7 bases. Trimming removed 2 bases from V and 4 bases from J; junction bases left unmatched: 4. CDR1 is SGHVS, CDR2 FNYEAQ, per germline. The CDR3 covers 14 residues. Here the CDR3 reads CASSLNDRAETQYF. As DNA, the CDR3 is TGTGCCAGCAGCTTAAATGACAGGGCAGAGACCCAGTACTTC.

This clonotype was seen more than once but under ten times. A clone one base away is much larger, so this may be a read error. CDR3 DNA: TGCAGCGTCAAACCCTTCGCAGATACGCAGTATTTT. As protein: CSVKPFADTQYF. The J gene is TRBJ2-3, the V gene TRBV29-1; D is unresolved. Germline CDR1 and CDR2: SQVTM and ANQGSEA. This CDR3 is 12 amino acids long. V lost 6 bases and J lost 4, with 11 bases in between.

This clonotype was observed a handful of times. DNA of the CDR3: TGTGCCAGCCGTGTGGGCGGGACAGGAGTTTACGAGCAGTACTTC. Its translation: CASRVGGTGVYEQYF. The chain uses TRBV28 and TRBJ2-7; 8 bases match TRBD1. Looked up from germline, CDR1 is MDHEN and CDR2 is SYDVKM. The CDR3 runs 15 residues. Unmatched junction bases numbered 13, after V lost 8 bases and J lost 4 bases.

This chain links TRBV5-1 with TRBJ2-3; D is unclear. The CDR3 contains 14 residues. Trimming left V 5 bases short and J 0 bases short, with 10 bases between. Per germline, CDR1 SGHRS and CDR2 YFSETQ. CDR3 nucleotide sequence: TGCGCCAGCAGATACACGGTTAGCACAGATACGCAGTATTTT. Amino acid sequence: CASRYTVSTDTQYF.

The rearrangement links TRBV9 to TRBJ2-2; weak D call: TRBD2 (6 bases). CDR3 length: 18 residues. Per germline, CDR1 SGDLS and CDR2 YYNGEE. V was cut by 0 bases and J by 3 bases, with 18 bases left in between. CDR3 DNA: TGTGCCAGCAGCGTAGCGGGGCTGGGCAGGGACTACACCGGGGAGCTGTTTTTT. Protein product: CASSVAGLGRDYTGELFF.

This clonotype was seen a few times. V usage is TRBV29-1 and J usage is TRBJ2-7; D is possibly TRBD2 (5 bases). Germline CDR1 and CDR2: SQVTM and ANQGSEA. The CDR3 length is 11 residues. V gave up 1 base and J gave up 9 bases, with 10 bases separating them. The CDR3 reads CSVEASGRQYF. DNA for the CDR3: TGCAGCGTTGAAGCGAGCGGCCGGCAGTACTTC.

This chain connects TRBV5-1 to TRBJ2-7; weak D call: TRBD1 (5 bases). V was shortened by 0 bases and J by 4 bases, with 8 bases between the two germline ends. Germline assignment: CDR1 SGHRS and CDR2 YFSETQ. The CDR3 has 13 residues. The CDR3, as DNA: TGCGCCAGCAGCTTGGAGGGGCAGTACGAGCAGTACTTC. It yields the protein CASSLEGQYEQYF. The whole variable domain, remainder taken from reference TRBV5-1 and TRBJ2-7, is KAGVTQTPRYLIKTRGQQVTLSCSPISGHRSVSWYQQTPGQGLQFLFEYFSETQRNKGNFPGRFSGRQFSNSRSEMNVSTLELGDSALYLCASSLEGQYEQYFGPGTRLTVT.

The chain joins TRBV6-5 to TRBJ2-5, with TRBD1 matching 10 bases. There are 18 residues in the CDR3. Germline CDR1 is MNHEY and CDR2 is SVGAGI. Unmatched junction bases numbered 16, after V lost 4 bases and J lost 5 bases. The CDR3 DNA sequence: TGTGCCAGCAGTTCTCCCCGGGACAGGGGCCCAAGAGCGGAGACCCAGTACTTC. Translation: CASSSPRDRGPRAETQYF.

This clonotype was detected a few times. J is TRBJ1-5 and V is TRBV28; tentatively, D is TRBD1 (5 bases). Germline V gene lookup returns CDR1 MDHEN and CDR2 SYDVKM. The CDR3 consists of 16 residues. Trimming removed 7 bases at V and 4 bases at J, with 20 bases between. The CDR3 DNA follows: TGTGCCAGCACCGGGGGGTTACATACAGCTAATCAGCCCCAGCATTTT. Amino acids: CASTGGLHTANQPQHF. Full variable domain (rest looked up from reference TRBV28 and TRBJ1-5): DVKVTQSSRYLVKRTGEKVFLECVQDMDHENMFWYRQDPGLGLRLIYFSYDVKMKEKGDIPEGYSVSREKKERFSLILESASTNQTSMYLCASTGGLHTANQPQHFGDGTRLSIL.

As for this clonotype: The junction and the germline gene differ at one end; a read error may be behind it. V and J are TRBV5-5 and TRBJ2-1; perhaps TRBD2 as D (5 bases). The CDR3 sequence is 16 residues long. Germline-derived CDR1 and CDR2 are SGHKS and YYEKEE (reference sequence). Written as DNA, the CDR3 is TGTGCCAGCAGCCCGGACTGGCCAAGCTCCTACAATGAGCAGCTCTTC. Protein sequence: CASSPDWPSSYNEQLF. The entire variable domain, with the rest obtained from reference TRBV5-5 and TRBJ2-1, is as follows: DAGVTQSPTHLIKTRGQQVTLRCSPISGHKSVSWYQQVLGQGPQFIFQYYEKEERGRGNFPDRFSARQFPNYSSELNVNALLLGDSALYLCASSPDWPSSYNEQLFGPGTRLTVL.

The V call is TRBV2, the J call TRBJ2-3; the D gene is possibly TRBD2 (6 bases). This CDR3 comprises 15 residues. Trimming pared 4 bases from V and 2 bases from J, leaving 13 bases between. CDR1 and CDR2 from the germline V gene are SNHLY and FYNNEI. The CDR3 loop is CASSARAGTTDTQYF. The CDR3 coding sequence is TGTGCCAGCAGTGCGCGAGCGGGCACCACAGATACGCAGTATTTT.

This clonotype was recorded a few times. The rearrangement joins TRBV4-1 to TRBJ2-1, with D unclear. CDR3 length: 16 residues. The V gene's germline CDR1 is MGHRA and CDR2 YSYEKL. The V and J ends lost 2 bases and 2 bases respectively, with 13 bases between them. In DNA, the CDR3 is TGCGCCAGCAGCCAAACGACGGGTTTCACCTACAATGAGCAGTTCTTC. Encoded protein: CASSQTTGFTYNEQFF.

The chain uses TRBV7-9 and TRBJ2-5, with TRBD2 identical over 8 bases. The DNA end lines up better with TRBJ2-7; the J call may be wrong. The CDR3 extends over 14 amino acids. Germline CDR1 and CDR2: SEHNR and FQNEAQ (reference sequence). As DNA, the CDR3 is TGTGCCAGCAGCTTAACTAGCGGACCCTGCGAGCAGTACTTC. This gives the protein CASSLTSGPCEQYF.

The rearrangement links TRBV4-1 to TRBJ2-1, with D maybe TRBD2 (5 bases). Judging by the DNA end, TRBJ2-7 fits better; the J call may be wrong. The CDR3 runs 15 residues. Germline V CDR1 and CDR2: MGHRA, YSYEKL. The CDR3 nucleotides read TGCGCCAGCAGCCAAGGATCTAGGGAGAGGTACGAGCAGTACTTC. Residues: CASSQGSRERYEQYF.

This clonotype was found a few times. For the CDR3, the DNA is TGCAGCGTTGAAGGGATAGGGGGGAATGAGCAGTTCTTC. This translates into CSVEGIGGNEQFF. The rearrangement joins TRBV29-1 to TRBJ2-7; D may correspond to TRBD1 or TRBD2 (6 bases each). TRBJ2-1 explains the end of the DNA better; the J call may be wrong. Germline assignment: CDR1 SQVTM and CDR2 ANQGSEA. CDR3 length equals 13 residues.

CDR3 sequence (DNA): TGCAGTGCTAGCGGACAGGGCCCCAACGAGCAGTACTTC. Its translation is CSASGQGPNEQYF. The chain is built from TRBV20-1 and TRBJ2-7, with 8 bases lining up with TRBD1. CDR1 DFQATT and CDR2 SNEGSKA come from the germline V gene (reference sequence). The V segment lost 3 bases and the J segment 5 bases; nucleotides outside the gene matches: 6. CDR3 length equals 13 residues.

The rearrangement joins TRBV29-1 to TRBJ1-2; weak D call: TRBD1 (5 bases). Trimming took off 2 bases at V and 5 bases at J, with 15 bases between the two ends. Germline V lookup: CDR1 SQVTM, CDR2 ANQGSEA. The CDR3 length is 14 residues. The CDR3 sequence: CSVELQGPIYGYTF. The CDR3 region has the DNA TGCAGCGTTGAATTGCAGGGCCCTATATATGGCTACACCTTC.

V gene TRBV27 combines with J gene TRBJ2-1, with 11 bases that match TRBD2. Germline lookup yields CDR1 MNHEY and CDR2 SMNVEV (reference sequence). The V and J ends lost 5 bases and 7 bases, in that order; junction bases with no gene match: 7. The CDR3 runs to 15 residues. CDR3 DNA sequence: TGTGCCAGCAGTAAACTAGCGGGGGTGGGGAATGAGCAGTTCTTC. This sequence encodes CASSKLAGVGNEQFF.

This clonotype was recorded only once. The rearrangement joins TRBV4-1 to TRBJ2-1, with D unclear. The CDR3 loop spans 14 amino acids. Trimming took off 5 bases at V and 0 bases at J, with 8 bases between the two ends. Germline V gene lookup returns CDR1 MGHRA and CDR2 YSYEKL. CDR3 protein: CASSDFGSYNEQFF. DNA for the CDR3: TGCGCCAGCAGCGACTTTGGCTCCTACAATGAGCAGTTCTTC.

This chain joins TRBV4-3 and TRBJ2-7; tentative D call: TRBD1 (6 bases). Trimming shortened V by 4 bases and J by 3 bases, and 13 bases separated the two germline ends. The CDR3 is made up of 14 amino acids. The germline V gene has CDR1 LGHNA and CDR2 YSLEER. The CDR3 DNA follows: TGCGCCAGCAGCCGAGCAGGGGCTGACTACGAGCAGTACTTC. It specifies CASSRAGADYEQYF.

This clonotype was counted at least ten times. The genes are TRBV6-5 and TRBJ2-7, with D hard to call. The CDR3 sequence is 14 residues long. Germline-derived CDR1 and CDR2 are MNHEY and SVGAGI. With 4 bases removed from V and 3 bases from J, the gap between germline ends came to 13 bases. The CDR3 loop reads CASSSWAGSYEQYF. As DNA, the CDR3 is TGTGCCAGCAGTTCCTGGGCCGGAAGCTACGAGCAGTACTTC.

In this sample, this clonotype turned up a few times. V gene TRBV28 combines with J gene TRBJ2-1, with 10 positions matching TRBD2. Germline-derived CDR1 and CDR2 are MDHEN and SYDVKM. There are 15 residues in the CDR3. V dropped 1 base and J dropped 8; count of bases not matched to a gene: 5. CDR3 sequence: CASSLLASGSDEQFF. The CDR3 DNA sequence: TGTGCCAGCAGTTTATTAGCTAGCGGGAGTGATGAGCAGTTCTTC.